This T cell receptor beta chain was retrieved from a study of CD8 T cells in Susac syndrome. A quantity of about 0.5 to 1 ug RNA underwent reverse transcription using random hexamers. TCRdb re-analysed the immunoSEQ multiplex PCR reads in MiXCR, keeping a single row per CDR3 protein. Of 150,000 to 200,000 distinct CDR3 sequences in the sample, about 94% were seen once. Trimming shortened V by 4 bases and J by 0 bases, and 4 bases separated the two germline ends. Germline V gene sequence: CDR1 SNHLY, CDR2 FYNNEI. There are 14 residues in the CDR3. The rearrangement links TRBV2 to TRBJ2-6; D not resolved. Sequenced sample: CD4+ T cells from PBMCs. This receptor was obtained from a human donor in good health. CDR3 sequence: CASSGGSGANVLTF. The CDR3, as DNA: TGTGCCAGCAGTGGGGGCTCTGGGGCCAACGTCCTGACTTTC.